The 28 T cell receptor beta chains below all came from one sample that was sequenced in a study of blood T cell repertoires in COVID-19. Clones were sequenced by immunoSEQ multiplex PCR, and TCRdb holds only the in-frame ones, with some missing. The sample includes under 20,000 clones, approximately 81% of them seen just once. Input material: peripheral blood. These receptors all stem from a human donor with active COVID-19. The donor label of this sample is uncertain.

This sequence joins TRBV29-1 and TRBJ1-2, with D perhaps matching TRBD1 (5 bases). The CDR3 is made up of 13 amino acids. Germline CDR1 is SQVTM and CDR2 is ANQGSEA. V gave up 3 bases and J gave up 6 bases, with 14 bases separating them. The CDR3 here is CSVDRTHLDGYTF. CDR3 nucleotide sequence: TGCAGCGTTGACAGGACACATCTAGATGGCTACACCTTC. Full variable domain (remainder filled in from reference TRBV29-1 and TRBJ1-2): SAVISQKPSRDICQRGTSLTIQCQVDSQVTMMFWYRQQPGQSLTLIATANQGSEATYESGFVIDKFPISRPNLTFSTLTVSNMSPEDSSIYLCSVDRTHLDGYTFGSGTRLTVV.

The rearrangement joins TRBV28 to TRBJ2-2, with D unclear. The germline V gene encodes CDR1 MDHEN and CDR2 SYDVKM. The CDR3 has 12 amino acids. With 5 bases removed from V and 7 bases from J, the gap between germline ends came to 8 bases. CDR3 nucleotides: TGTGCCAGCAGTCATAGTGGCGGGGAGCTGTTTTTT. It specifies CASSHSGGELFF.

This clone was detected only once. The chain has TRBV28 and TRBJ2-5, with TRBD1 matching over 11 bases. CDR1 MDHEN and CDR2 SYDVKM come from the germline V gene. The CDR3 consists of 15 residues. The V gene end was trimmed by 4 bases and the J gene end by 4 bases; junction bases not matched to a gene: 5. The CDR3 reads CASSSGQGARETQYF. The CDR3, as DNA: TGTGCCAGCAGTTCAGGACAGGGGGCTAGAGAGACCCAGTACTTC.

The gene calls are TRBV12-3 or TRBV12-4 and TRBJ2-1; D gene uncertain. The CDR3 totals 13 residues. Trimming removed 1 base at V and 4 bases at J, with 5 bases between. As DNA, the CDR3 is TGTGCCAGCAGTTTAGGCAGATACAATGAGCAGTTCTTC. Its protein product is CASSLGRYNEQFF.

The V gene is TRBV21-1, the J gene TRBJ1-5; the table calls TRBD1, which could not be checked here. TRBV21-1 is classified as a pseudogene. The CDR3 consists of 17 residues. DNA for the CDR3: TGTGCCAGCAGCAAAGCGACAGGGGTCCCTAGCAATCAGCCCCAGCATTTT. It encodes CASSKATGVPSNQPQHF.

The V and J genes are TRBV28 and TRBJ2-3; TRBD2 matches at 8 bases. V lost 7 bases, J lost 6 bases, and 9 bases stayed unmatched. The CDR3 runs to 14 residues. Germline values: CDR1 MDHEN, CDR2 SYDVKM. DNA for the CDR3: TGTGCCAGCACCTCAGCGGGAGTGGGGGATACGCAGTATTTT. This encodes CASTSAGVGDTQYF.

This clone was observed a single time. The gene calls are TRBV7-9 and TRBJ2-1; the match to TRBD1 covers 7 bases. Unmatched junction bases numbered 8, after V lost 7 bases and J lost 2 bases. This CDR3 has 15 amino acids. The V gene's germline CDR1 is SEHNR and CDR2 FQNEAQ (reference sequence). The DNA for the CDR3 is TGTGCCAGCACCAATAAGGGGACAGCCTACAATGAGCAGTTCTTC. Translating it yields CASTNKGTAYNEQFF.

The J gene is TRBJ1-1, the V gene TRBV7-9, with D uncertain. V was shortened by 2 bases and J by 0 bases, with 7 bases between the two germline ends. Germline V CDR1 and CDR2: SEHNR, FQNEAQ (reference sequence). This CDR3 region has 14 residues. CDR3 DNA: TGTGCCAGCAGCTTATCGCGTCTGAACACTGAAGCTTTCTTT. This sequence encodes CASSLSRLNTEAFF.

The sample holds one count of this clone. The chain employs TRBV11-1 and TRBJ2-5; TRBD1 matches at 9 bases. CDR3 size: 16 residues. The junction had 11 bases not matched to a gene; V was cut back by 7 bases and J by 2 bases. Per germline, CDR1 SGHAT and CDR2 FQDESV (reference sequence). The CDR3 spells CASMRTGQGRQETQYF. The CDR3 nucleotides are TGTGCCAGCATGAGAACGGGACAGGGAAGGCAAGAGACCCAGTACTTC.

This clone came up a few times. The V call is TRBV5-1, the J call TRBJ1-2; perhaps TRBD1 as D (5 bases). This CDR3 region has 13 residues. Germline loops: CDR1 SGHRS, CDR2 YFSETQ. Trimming stripped 0 bases from V and 7 bases from J, with 10 bases between. CDR3 amino acids: CASSLEAGGGYTF. The CDR3 DNA follows: TGCGCCAGCAGCTTGGAGGCCGGGGGTGGCTACACCTTC.

This clone showed up just once. The chain uses TRBV3-1 (or the pseudogene TRBV3-2) and TRBJ1-3; no clear D gene. The V end lost 1 base, the J end lost 0 bases, and 7 bases lay between the germline ends. Germline V CDR1 and CDR2: LGHDT, YNNKEL (reference sequence). The CDR3 is made up of 15 amino acids. The CDR3 region has the DNA TGTGCCAGCAGCCAAGGACTGATCTCTGGAAACACCATATATTTT. Translated: CASSQGLISGNTIYF.

The chain has TRBV27 and TRBJ2-3, with D perhaps matching TRBD1 (5 bases). The V end lost 8 bases, the J end lost 4 bases, and 25 bases lay between the germline ends. Germline-derived CDR1 and CDR2 are MNHEY and SMNVEV (reference sequence). The CDR3 is 17 residues long. The CDR3 sequence is CASGQIEGAFLADTQYF. The CDR3 bases are TGTGCCAGCGGCCAGATCGAAGGGGCGTTTTTGGCAGATACGCAGTATTTT.

This chain links TRBV5-5 with TRBJ2-1, with 11 bases lining up with TRBD2. Trimming took 4 bases from V and 10 from J; bases not matched to a gene: 16. Germline values: CDR1 SGHKS, CDR2 YYEKEE (reference sequence). The CDR3 covers 17 residues. The CDR3 here is CASSLSRVLAGVGEQFF. The CDR3, as DNA: TGTGCCAGCAGCCTCAGCCGGGTACTAGCGGGAGTTGGGGAGCAGTTCTTC.

This sequence joins TRBV27 and TRBJ2-7; 11 nucleotides agree with TRBD2. In germline, CDR1 is MNHEY, CDR2 SMNVEV (reference sequence). This CDR3 is 14 amino acids long. V was clipped by 4 bases and J by 7 bases; unmatched bases: 6. The CDR3, as DNA: TGTGCCAGCAGTTGGACTAGCGGGTTAAAGGAGCAGTACTTC. Translating it yields CASSWTSGLKEQYF.

The rearrangement uses TRBV9 and TRBJ2-7; maybe TRBD2 (6 bases). The V gene lost 2 bases and the J gene lost 3 bases, with 12 bases spanning the gap. Germline lookup yields CDR1 SGDLS and CDR2 YYNGEE. This CDR3 spans 14 amino acids. The CDR3 coding sequence is TGTGCCAGCAGCGTCGGACTAAGGAGCTACGAGCAGTACTTC. This gives the protein CASSVGLRSYEQYF.

This chain uses TRBV5-1 with TRBJ1-5, with D possibly being TRBD1 (6 bases). Germline CDR1 is SGHRS and CDR2 is YFSETQ. V was clipped by 0 bases and J by 3 bases, with 10 bases between them. The CDR3 has 15 residues. CDR3 amino acids: CASSLGQANNQPQHF. Written as DNA, the CDR3 is TGCGCCAGCAGCTTGGGACAGGCCAACAATCAGCCCCAGCATTTT.

V gene TRBV24-1 combines with J gene TRBJ1-5, with D perhaps matching TRBD1 (5 bases). Germline CDR1 is KGHDR and CDR2 is SFDVKD. V lost 4 bases and J lost 9, with 6 bases in between. The CDR3 consists of 11 residues. DNA for the CDR3: TGTGCCACCAGTGAAGGGGCGCCCCAGCATTTT. It is translated as CATSEGAPQHF.

This clone has more than one count but fewer than ten. This sequence joins TRBV2 and TRBJ1-3, with TRBD1 as a possible D gene (5 bases). Looked up from germline, CDR1 is SNHLY and CDR2 is FYNNEI. There are 12 residues in the CDR3. V was shortened by 10 bases and J by 1 base, with 8 bases between the two germline ends. This CDR3 is CANAGSGNTIYF. The CDR3, as DNA: TGTGCCAACGCAGGGTCTGGAAACACCATATATTTT.

The DNA for the CDR3 is TGTGCCAGTAGTACCCGGACAGGGGTCGGCAATCAGCCCCAGCATTTT. It codes for CASSTRTGVGNQPQHF. This chain joins TRBV19 and TRBJ1-5; 9 bases match TRBD1. Trimming removed 4 bases from V and 2 bases from J; junction bases left unmatched: 6. Germline lookup yields CDR1 LNHDA and CDR2 SQIVND (reference sequence). CDR3 size: 16 residues.

The J gene is TRBJ1-1, the V gene TRBV12-3 or TRBV12-4; D ambiguous. This CDR3 is 13 amino acids long. Trimming took 8 bases from V and 1 from J, leaving 11 bases between them. DNA for the CDR3: TGTGCCAGCTCCGGGGTCCCGAACACTGAAGCTTTCTTT. The encoded protein is CASSGVPNTEAFF.

The V gene is TRBV9, the J gene TRBJ2-2; a weak D match, TRBD2 (6 bases). V was pared by 2 bases and J by 5 bases, with 10 bases between. CDR3 size: 14 residues. Germline CDR1 and CDR2: SGDLS and YYNGEE. In nucleotides, the CDR3 is TGTGCCAGCAGCGTGTCGGGGGAAACCGGGGAGCTGTTTTTT. Protein sequence: CASSVSGETGELFF.

The chain links TRBV18 to TRBJ2-3; 10 bases line up with TRBD2. The germline V gene has CDR1 KGHSH and CDR2 LQKENI. The J segment lost 3 bases and the V segment lost 6 bases, leaving 6 bases of the junction unmatched. The CDR3 is 15 amino acids. CDR3 nucleotides: TGTGCCAGCTCGCCTCAACTAGCGGGGACAGATACGCAGTATTTT. It codes for CASSPQLAGTDTQYF.

This clone appeared a single time. The gene calls are TRBV4-1 and TRBJ1-6; weak D call: TRBD1 (6 bases). CDR1 and CDR2 (germline): MGHRA, YSYEKL. The V end lost 1 base, the J end lost 5 bases, and 18 bases lay between the germline ends. This CDR3 contains 18 residues. The CDR3 protein is CASSQVHREVSNNSPLHF. In DNA form, the CDR3 reads TGCGCCAGCAGCCAAGTTCACAGGGAAGTAAGTAATAATTCACCCCTCCACTTT.

Only a few counts were recorded for this clone. V is TRBV7-9 and J is TRBJ1-5, with D maybe TRBD1 (5 bases). The germline V gene has CDR1 SEHNR and CDR2 FQNEAQ (reference sequence). Trimming cost V 1 base and J 0 bases, with 10 bases left between them. The CDR3 contains 16 residues. The chain's CDR3 is CASSLDGQGSNQPQHF. CDR3 nucleotide sequence: TGTGCCAGCAGCTTAGACGGGCAGGGTAGCAATCAGCCCCAGCATTTT.

Here the CDR3 DNA reads TGTGCCAGCAGCTCTCAAGAGACCCAGTACTTC. Its translation is CASSSQETQYF. The chain uses TRBV5-4 and TRBJ2-5; no reliable D call. The CDR3 totals 11 residues. V was cut by 3 bases and J by 2 bases, with 2 bases left in between. CDR1 and CDR2 from the germline V gene are SGHNT and YYREEE (reference sequence).

This chain links TRBV4-2 with TRBJ2-5, with 11 nucleotides matching TRBD2. The germline CDR1 and CDR2 sequences are LGHNA and YNFKEQ. With V trimmed by 9 bases and J by 4 bases, 4 bases remained unmatched. The CDR3 has 13 residues. The CDR3 DNA is TGTGCCAGTGATAGCGGGGGGGGAGAGACCCAGTACTTC. Translated, it gives CASDSGGGETQYF.

The gene calls are TRBV6-5 and TRBJ2-3; the match to TRBD2 covers 11 bases. This CDR3 comprises 15 residues. With 7 bases clipped from V and 3 bases from J, the junction kept 6 bases outside the gene matches. The V gene's germline CDR1 is MNHEY and CDR2 SVGAGI. CDR3 region: CASITSGGWTDTQYF. The CDR3 coding sequence is TGTGCCAGCATTACTAGCGGGGGTTGGACAGATACGCAGTATTTT.

This chain uses TRBV11-2 with TRBJ2-1, with D possibly matching TRBD2 (5 bases). The CDR3 extends over 17 amino acids. Germline assignment: CDR1 SGHAT and CDR2 FQNNGV. Trimming took off 2 bases at V and 9 bases at J, with 23 bases between the two ends. CDR3 bases: TGTGCCAGCAGCTTAAACCTGCTAGCCTTAGTGGTAGCTGAGCAGTTCTTC. This translates into CASSLNLLALVVAEQFF.